The 26 T cell receptor beta chains below come from one sample, sequenced in a study of T cell repertoires in cytomegalovirus infection. TCRdb ran MiXCR on the reads and lists one entry per CDR3 protein. The sample yields about 440,000 distinct CDR3 sequences, approximately 30% seen once. The sample consisted of PBMCs. The receptors come from a human donor in good health (CMV status not recorded). Some clones in this sample may be carry-over from other donors' samples.

In regard to this clonotype: A read error may be the cause here, since a much bigger clone is one base away. The chain couples TRBV7-6 to TRBJ2-5; TRBD2 aligns across 9 bases. This CDR3 has 17 residues. Germline V lookup: CDR1 SGHVS, CDR2 FNYEAQ. The CDR3 coding sequence is TGTGTCAGCAGCTTAGCAAGGGGGACTAGCCGAAGGGAGACCCAGTACTTC. It yields the protein CVSSLARGTSRRETQYF. The complete variable domain, with remaining parts taken from reference TRBV7-6 and TRBJ2-5, reads GAGVSQSPRYKVTKRGQDVALRCDPISGHVSLYWYRQALGQGPEFLTYFNYEAQQDKSGLPNDRFSAERPEGSISTLTIQRTEQRDSAMYRCVSSLARGTSRRETQYFGPGTRLLVL.

This clonotype was detected ten times or more. The rearrangement uses TRBV7-6 and TRBJ2-5; TRBD1 matches at 7 bases. The germline V gene has CDR1 SGHVS and CDR2 FNYEAQ. V gave up 7 bases and J gave up 4 bases; unmatched junction bases: 6. This CDR3 contains 13 residues. In DNA form, the CDR3 reads TGTGCCAGCAAAACAGGGGCGGGAGAGACCCAGTACTTC. Amino acid sequence: CASKTGAGETQYF. The variable domain in full, with the rest retrieved from reference TRBV7-6 and TRBJ2-5, is GAGVSQSPRYKVTKRGQDVALRCDPISGHVSLYWYRQALGQGPEFLTYFNYEAQQDKSGLPNDRFSAERPEGSISTLTIQRTEQRDSAMYRCASKTGAGETQYFGPGTRLLVL.

Comments on this clonotype: It may be a read error: a sequence one base away is much more abundant. This rearrangement joins TRBV14 to TRBJ2-7; D unresolved. Looked up from germline, CDR1 is SGHDN and CDR2 is FVKESK. The CDR3 contains 12 residues. The V end was cut by 2 bases, the J end by 3 bases, with 5 bases between. CDR3: CASSQNNYEQYF. The CDR3 DNA sequence: TGTGCCAGCAGCCAAAACAACTACGAGCAGTACTTC.

Worth noting for this clonotype: Germline and junction disagree at one end, which may indicate a read error. The rearrangement links TRBV5-4 to TRBJ1-5; perhaps TRBD1 as D (5 bases). This CDR3 spans 13 amino acids. The germline gives CDR1 SGHNT, CDR2 YYREEE (reference sequence). CDR3 coding DNA: TGTGCCAGCAGCTTGGCGGGGGAGGAGCCCCATCATTTT. It codes for CASSLAGEEPHHF.

This clonotype was found a few times. The V and J genes are TRBV10-2 and TRBJ1-2; D not resolved. This CDR3 comprises 12 residues. CDR1 is WSHSY and CDR2 is SAAADI in the germline V gene. With 8 bases removed from V and 3 bases from J, the gap between germline ends came to 10 bases. CDR3: CASVAGDYGYTF. The CDR3 DNA sequence: TGCGCCAGCGTCGCCGGGGACTATGGCTACACCTTC.

This clonotype was observed a single time. This sequence joins TRBV20-1 and TRBJ1-4; the D gene is possibly TRBD1 (5 bases). CDR1 DFQATT and CDR2 SNEGSKA come from the germline V gene (reference sequence). The CDR3 spans 18 residues. The germline V and J ends were trimmed by 0 bases and 3 bases, with 20 bases remaining between them. The CDR3 region has the DNA TGCAGTGCTAGAGATTCGGGGGGTCCCCTCTCAGCTAATGAAAAACTGTTTTTT. Amino acid sequence: CSARDSGGPLSANEKLFF.

This clonotype came up many times. V gene TRBV12-3 or TRBV12-4 combines with J gene TRBJ2-6, with 7 bases aligning to TRBD1. With V trimmed by 4 bases and J by 1 base, 1 base remained unmatched. This CDR3 comprises 15 residues. The CDR3 DNA sequence: TGTGCCAGCAGTTACAGGGGTTCTGGGGCCAACGTCCTGACTTTC. This encodes CASSYRGSGANVLTF.

J is TRBJ2-7 and V is TRBV19; no firm D call. Trimming took 4 bases from V and 2 from J, leaving 18 bases between them. This CDR3 is built from 16 residues. Germline CDR1 LNHDA, CDR2 SQIVND (reference sequence). The CDR3: CASSTLDRFATYEQYF. The CDR3 DNA reads TGTGCCAGTAGTACCCTGGACCGGTTTGCCACCTACGAGCAGTACTTC.

CDR3 loop: CASSHAYSGGEGETQYF. The CDR3 coding sequence is TGTGCCAGCAGCCATGCGTATAGCGGGGGAGAGGGGGAGACCCAGTACTTC. The chain is built from TRBV3-1 and TRBJ2-5; TRBD2 matches at 9 bases. The CDR3 extends over 17 amino acids. In germline, CDR1 is LGHDT, CDR2 YNNKEL (reference sequence). V gave up 3 bases and J gave up 5 bases; unmatched junction bases: 13.

This clonotype has ten or more counts. This chain joins TRBV7-8 and TRBJ2-1, with D uncertain. Between the trimmed V and J ends, which lost 8 bases and 1 base, there was a span of 9 bases. Germline CDR1 SGHVS, CDR2 FQNEAQ. The CDR3 totals 13 residues. CDR3 nucleotide sequence: TGTGCCAGCTCTCGTGAATCCTACAATGAGCAGTTCTTC. Its translation is CASSRESYNEQFF.

The J gene is TRBJ2-2, the V gene TRBV11-2, with D uncertain. Germline CDR1 SGHAT, CDR2 FQNNGV. Trimming pared 8 bases from V and 7 bases from J, leaving 11 bases between. The length of the CDR3 is 12 residues. As DNA, the CDR3 is TGTGCCAGCGGACGACTGGGCGGGGAGCTGTTTTTT. Encoded protein: CASGRLGGELFF.

The V call is TRBV5-1, the J call TRBJ2-3; no definite D call. Germline-derived CDR1 and CDR2 are SGHRS and YFSETQ. Trimming left V 0 bases short and J 1 base short, with 9 bases between. The CDR3 loop spans 15 amino acids. This chain's CDR3 is CASSLVSSGTDTQYF. The CDR3 bases are TGCGCCAGCAGCTTGGTTTCGTCAGGCACAGATACGCAGTATTTT.

Comments on this clonotype: This may be a read error, as it is one base from a much larger clone. The chain couples TRBV7-2 to TRBJ1-2; no definite D call. The CDR3 runs 18 residues. Germline V lookup: CDR1 SGHTA, CDR2 FQGNSA. The CDR3 DNA follows: TGTGCCGGCAGCTTTAAGGCCCTGCGAGAACCCTTTAACTATGGCTACACCTTC. Protein sequence: CAGSFKALREPFNYGYTF. The entire variable domain, with the rest obtained from reference TRBV7-2 and TRBJ1-2, is as follows: GAGVSQSPSNKVTEKGKDVELRCDPISGHTALYWYRQSLGQGLEFLIYFQGNSAPDKSGLPSDRFSAERTGGSVSTLTIQRTQQEDSAVYLCAGSFKALREPFNYGYTFGSGTRLTVV.

The chain couples TRBV20-1 to TRBJ2-1, with D perhaps TRBD1 or TRBD2 (5 bases each). Germline loops: CDR1 DFQATT, CDR2 SNEGSKA (reference sequence). The CDR3 has 14 residues. V dropped 6 bases and J dropped 4 bases, with 16 bases sitting between them. The CDR3 DNA reads as TGCAGTGCCTTCCCCGGGGCGGGTTACAATGAGCAGTTCTTC. Translating gives CSAFPGAGYNEQFF.

A word on this clonotype: The conserved phenylalanine or tryptophan normally closing the CDR3 is absent here, so this likely arose from a read error. The DNA is omitted, as the CDR3 cannot be located on it reliably, and the CDR3 follows TCRdb's listing. V gene TRBV2 combines with J gene TRBJ1-2. CDR1 and CDR2 (germline): SNHLY, FYNNEI. The CDR3 spans 14 amino acids, including both terminal residues. This chain's CDR3 is CSSSERQDNYGYTL.

This clonotype was detected ten times or more. The rearrangement links TRBV12-3 or TRBV12-4 to TRBJ1-5, with 11 nucleotides matching TRBD1. After removal of 6 bases from V and 8 bases from J, the junction contained 6 bases not matched to a gene. The CDR3 spans 14 residues. The CDR3 loop is CASRPGTGGKPQHF. The CDR3 DNA reads as TGTGCCAGCAGGCCCGGGACAGGGGGGAAGCCCCAGCATTTT.

This clonotype showed up many times. The gene calls are TRBV12-3 or TRBV12-4 and TRBJ2-2; 7 bases fit TRBD1. Unmatched junction bases numbered 2, after V lost 6 bases and J lost 4 bases. The CDR3 runs 13 residues. The CDR3 is CASRGTATGELFF. The CDR3 DNA reads TGTGCCAGCAGGGGGACAGCCACCGGGGAGCTGTTTTTT.

There are many counts of this clonotype. V and J are TRBV7-3 and TRBJ2-2; TRBD1 aligns across 9 bases. The germline gives CDR1 SGHTA, CDR2 FQGTGA. Unmatched junction bases numbered 8, after V lost 5 bases and J lost 4 bases. The CDR3 has 16 residues. The DNA of the CDR3 is TGTGCCAGCAGCCCTAACAGGGGGCGTGGCACCGGGGAGCTGTTTTTT. Its protein product is CASSPNRGRGTGELFF.

The chain employs TRBV20-1 and TRBJ2-1; 9 bases are a match to TRBD2. From germline, CDR1 is DFQATT and CDR2 SNEGSKA (reference sequence). V lost 2 bases and J lost 0; bases outside the gene matches: 11. The CDR3 consists of 18 residues. CDR3 sequence: CSARSPAGGGDSYNEQFF. The DNA of the CDR3 is TGCAGTGCTAGATCCCCCGCCGGCGGGGGGGACTCCTACAATGAGCAGTTCTTC.

In this sample, this clonotype turned up many times. The chain links TRBV6-1 to TRBJ2-7; no reliable D call. Trimming shortened V by 0 bases and J by 4 bases, and 7 bases separated the two germline ends. Germline V gene sequence: CDR1 MNHNS, CDR2 SASEGT. CDR3 length equals 13 residues. CDR3 region: CASSEASIYEQYF. The CDR3 nucleotides read TGTGCCAGCAGTGAAGCGTCGATTTACGAGCAGTACTTC.

This clonotype was counted many times. The gene calls are TRBV7-9 and TRBJ1-4; D unclear. Looked up from germline, CDR1 is SEHNR and CDR2 is FQNEAQ (reference sequence). Trimming stripped 2 bases from V and 2 bases from J, with 15 bases between. The CDR3 totals 17 residues. CDR3 sequence reads: CASSLPRDGSTNEKLFF. CDR3 coding DNA: TGTGCCAGCAGCTTACCCCGAGATGGGAGCACTAATGAAAAACTGTTTTTT.

Concerning this clonotype: The conserved final phenylalanine or tryptophan is absent from the CDR3, which likely points to a read error. J is TRBJ2-1 and V is TRBV7-6; 10 nucleotides agree with TRBD2. V shed 4 bases and J 6 bases; nucleotides not matched to a gene: 3. The V gene's germline CDR1 is SGHVS and CDR2 FNYEAQ. The CDR3 is made up of 14 amino acids. The CDR3 coding sequence is TGTGCCAGCAGCTCCCGGACTAGCGGCAATGAGCAGTTCTAC. This gives the protein CASSSRTSGNEQFY.

In its sample, this clonotype was seen many times. This rearrangement joins TRBV7-6 to TRBJ2-5, with 14 bases identical to TRBD2. Germline CDR1 SGHVS, CDR2 FNYEAQ. This CDR3 spans 17 amino acids. V lost 3 bases, J lost 0 bases, and 3 bases stayed unmatched. The DNA of the CDR3 is TGTGCCAGCAGCTTGGGACTAGCGGGGGCCTACCAAGAGACCCAGTACTTC. Translating it yields CASSLGLAGAYQETQYF.

V usage is TRBV20-1 and J usage is TRBJ2-1; D possibly corresponds to TRBD2 (6 bases). V was cut by 3 bases and J by 6 bases, with 21 bases left in between. Per the germline V gene, CDR1 is DFQATT and CDR2 is SNEGSKA (reference sequence). The CDR3 contains 16 residues. CDR3 bases: TGCAGTGCTAGCCCAGGAGGGGCGCAAGATAGCAATGAGCAGTTCTTC. Translated, it gives CSASPGGAQDSNEQFF.

Details on this clonotype: This is likely a read error, given that the CDR3 carries no conserved phenylalanine or tryptophan at its end. The rearrangement links TRBV7-3 to TRBJ2-3, with 9 bases that match TRBD2. CDR1 SGHTA and CDR2 FQGTGA come from the germline V gene. The CDR3 is made up of 15 amino acids. CDR3 DNA: TGTGCCAGCAGCCCCGCGACTAGCGGCACCGATACGCAGTATTTG. Its translation is CASSPATSGTDTQYL.

J is TRBJ1-4 and V is TRBV12-3 or TRBV12-4; D is undetermined. The CDR3 has 14 residues. V lost 8 bases to trimming and J lost 6 bases, with 16 bases between them. The chain's CDR3 is CASSPSGRHEKLFF. The CDR3 nucleotides are TGTGCCAGCTCCCCCTCCGGGAGGCATGAAAAACTGTTTTTT.